Only a few counts were recorded for the clone carrying this TCR beta chain. The antigen is unknown. This record comes from a study of cytomegalovirus exposure and HLA in healthy donors. Every donor was a healthy person donating bone marrow. The study's findings and limits: When a later analysis compared HLA-associated TCR beta chains with equally common others, the HLA-associated chains turned out to be more clonally expanded and to have lower generation probabilities.

CDR3 length equals 17 residues. The ends were cut back, 5 bases at V and 1 base at J, with 20 bases in the middle. Germline V gene data show CDR1 as SEHNR and CDR2 as FQNEAQ (reference sequence). Vbeta (60) and Jbeta (13) primers were used in the PCR. The data were produced by immunoSEQ multiplex PCR, yet TCRdb's version contains in-frame clones alone and is incomplete. The repertoire holds about 140,000 clones, around 80% seen once, with 2% to 3% in the top ten. The chain links TRBV7-9 to TRBJ1-1; no firm D call. The sequencing sample was made of PBMCs. The TCR was taken from a man between 50 and 59 years old in good health and CMV-seronegative. CDR3 residues: CASSTHSRRATNTEAFF. The CDR3 coding sequence is TGTGCCAGCAGCACTCACAGTAGGCGGGCAACGAACACTGAAGCTTTCTTT.